These 17 T cell receptor beta chains share one sample of origin, sequenced in a study of OX40 agonist ivuxolimab in advanced cancers. Clones were sequenced by immunoSEQ multiplex PCR, and TCRdb holds only the in-frame ones, with some missing. The sample lists 50,000 to 65,000 clones, 80% to 95% occurring once. The sequencing used CD4+ or CD8+ T cells sorted from blood, collected in a trial of the OX40 agonist ivuxolimab. These receptors all stem from an adult with an advanced solid tumor such as melanoma, head and neck, liver or kidney cancer.

The chain is built from TRBV7-9 and TRBJ2-3; no definite D call. Germline V CDR1 and CDR2: SEHNR, FQNEAQ (reference sequence). V was trimmed by 5 bases and J by 4 bases, leaving 7 bases between them. CDR3 length: 12 residues. CDR3 DNA: TGTGCCAGCAGCCTGGGCGCAGATACGCAGTATTTT. This codes for CASSLGADTQYF.

The chain recombines TRBV6-6 with TRBJ1-4, with TRBD1 identical over 10 bases. The CDR3 has 14 residues. Germline V CDR1 and CDR2: MNHNY, SVGAGI (reference sequence). Trimming cost V 5 bases and J 8 bases; bases outside gene matches: 5. CDR3 nucleotides: TGTGCCAGCAGTAGACAGGGGGCTACGGAAAAACTGTTTTTT. Translating gives CASSRQGATEKLFF.

This chain's CDR3 is CSVERAEDYEQYF. DNA for the CDR3: TGCAGCGTTGAGAGGGCAGAAGACTACGAGCAGTACTTC. The gene calls are TRBV29-1 and TRBJ2-7; D is possibly TRBD2 (5 bases). CDR3 length: 13 residues. Trimming stripped 3 bases from V and 3 bases from J, with 12 bases between. CDR1 SQVTM and CDR2 ANQGSEA come from the germline V gene.

The genes are TRBV7-3 and TRBJ2-2; D unresolved. The CDR3 is 11 residues long. Between the trimmed V and J ends, which lost 5 bases and 4 bases, there was a span of 2 bases. CDR1 and CDR2 (germline): SGHTA, FQGTGA. Here the CDR3 reads CASSATGELFF. CDR3 DNA: TGTGCCAGCAGCGCCACCGGGGAGCTGTTTTTT.

V usage is TRBV5-4 and J usage is TRBJ2-1; TRBD2 is a possible D gene (6 bases). CDR1 and CDR2 (germline): SGHNT, YYREEE (reference sequence). V was clipped by 3 bases and J by 3 bases, with 13 bases between them. The CDR3 is 15 residues long. The CDR3 reads CASSSITTSYNEQFF. The CDR3, as DNA: TGTGCCAGCAGCTCTATCACGACTAGCTACAATGAGCAGTTCTTC. The full variable domain, its missing parts supplied by reference TRBV5-4 and TRBJ2-1, is ETGVTQSPTHLIKTRGQQVTLRCSSQSGHNTVSWYQQALGQGPQFIFQYYREEENGRGNFPPRFSGLQFPNYSSELNVNALELDDSALYLCASSSITTSYNEQFFGPGTRLTVL.

The V call is TRBV27, the J call TRBJ2-5; tentatively, D is TRBD1 (5 bases). This CDR3 region has 14 residues. Germline loops: CDR1 MNHEY, CDR2 SMNVEV (reference sequence). The ends were cut back, 0 bases at V and 6 bases at J, with 11 bases in the middle. CDR3 sequence (DNA): TGTGCCAGCAGTTTATCGGTCAGGGATAAGACCCAGTACTTC. This sequence encodes CASSLSVRDKTQYF.

J is TRBJ2-7 and V is TRBV5-6, with 7 positions matching TRBD1. Per germline, CDR1 SGHDT and CDR2 YYEEEE. Trimming removed 4 bases from V and 4 bases from J; junction bases left unmatched: 11. This CDR3 contains 15 residues. Written as DNA, the CDR3 is TGTGCCAGCAGCCCATCCGACAGGGCGTTATACGAGCAGTACTTC. It encodes CASSPSDRALYEQYF.

The rearrangement links TRBV4-3 to TRBJ2-7; possible D gene TRBD1, 6 bases. There are 15 residues in the CDR3. Germline assignment: CDR1 LGHNA and CDR2 YSLEER. Trimming pared 0 bases from V and 2 bases from J, leaving 11 bases between. The CDR3, as DNA: TGCGCCAGCAGCCAAGATAGGGGACACACCTACGAGCAGTACTTC. It is translated as CASSQDRGHTYEQYF.

The rearrangement joins TRBV12-5 to TRBJ2-1; TRBD2 aligns across 7 bases. Germline V gene data show CDR1 as LGHNT and CDR2 as FRNRAP. The CDR3 is 17 amino acids. The J segment lost 4 bases and the V segment lost 0 bases, leaving 9 bases of the junction unmatched. The CDR3 loop is CASGLVQTSWGYNEQFF. CDR3 in DNA: TGTGCTAGTGGTTTGGTCCAGACTAGCTGGGGATACAATGAGCAGTTCTTC.

The J gene is TRBJ1-4, the V gene TRBV4-1; possibly TRBD1 for D (5 bases). The germline V gene has CDR1 MGHRA and CDR2 YSYEKL. V gave up 7 bases and J gave up 4 bases, with 13 bases separating them. The CDR3 length is 14 residues. The CDR3 DNA reads as TGCGCCAGCAACCAGGGAGTTGGTAATGAAAAACTGTTTTTT. It specifies CASNQGVGNEKLFF.

The chain is built from TRBV7-9 and TRBJ2-7; possibly TRBD2 for D (5 bases). Germline CDR1 reads SEHNR; CDR2 reads FQNEAQ (reference sequence). The CDR3 is made up of 14 amino acids. V lost 1 base to trimming and J lost 5 bases, with 12 bases between them. CDR3 nucleotide sequence: TGTGCCAGCAGCTTAGTGGGTGCGGGCCACGAGCAGTACTTC. Its protein is CASSLVGAGHEQYF.

The chain combines TRBV9 with TRBJ2-7; the match to TRBD1 covers 10 bases. V lost 7 bases to trimming and J lost 9 bases; unmatched junction nucleotides: 16. This CDR3 spans 15 amino acids. Germline CDR1 SGDLS, CDR2 YYNGEE. The CDR3 is CASSPGGDRGGRQYF. As DNA, the CDR3 is TGTGCCAGCTCCCCGGGTGGGGACAGGGGAGGACGGCAGTACTTC. Full variable domain (remainder filled in from reference TRBV9 and TRBJ2-7): DSGVTQTPKHLITATGQRVTLRCSPRSGDLSVYWYQQSLDQGLQFLIQYYNGEERAKGNILERFSAQQFPDLHSELNLSSLELGDSALYFCASSPGGDRGGRQYFGPGTRLTVT.

The V gene is TRBV7-2, the J gene TRBJ2-7; D is uncertain. The V gene's germline CDR1 is SGHTA and CDR2 FQGNSA. CDR3 size: 12 residues. V lost 2 bases and J 3 bases, leaving 5 bases between the germline ends. As DNA, the CDR3 is TGTGCCAGCAGCTTAAAGCTCTACGAGCAGTACTTC. As protein: CASSLKLYEQYF.

The V and J genes are TRBV11-2 and TRBJ2-7, with a possible D match to TRBD2 (5 bases). The CDR3 totals 13 residues. The V gene's germline CDR1 is SGHAT and CDR2 FQNNGV. Trimming pared 3 bases from V and 3 bases from J, leaving 9 bases between. The CDR3 is CASSFRGDYEQYF. CDR3 DNA sequence: TGTGCCAGCAGCTTTCGGGGTGACTACGAGCAGTACTTC. The complete variable domain, with remaining parts taken from reference TRBV11-2 and TRBJ2-7, reads EAGVAQSPRYKIIEKRQSVAFWCNPISGHATLYWYQQILGQGPKLLIQFQNNGVVDDSQLPKDRFSAERLKGVDSTLKIQPAKLEDSAVYLCASSFRGDYEQYFGPGTRLTVT.

CDR3 coding DNA: TGCGCCAGCAGCCAAGGAGTAGAGGACACCATATATTTT. It encodes CASSQGVEDTIYF. The V and J genes are TRBV4-1 and TRBJ1-3, with D unresolved. CDR3 length: 13 amino acids. Trimming took off 1 base at V and 8 bases at J, with 9 bases between the two ends. In germline, CDR1 is MGHRA, CDR2 YSYEKL.

This clone was seen only a few times. The gene calls are TRBV19 and TRBJ1-2; tentatively, D is TRBD1 (5 bases). In germline, CDR1 is LNHDA, CDR2 SQIVND (reference sequence). Trimming took off 7 bases at V and 0 bases at J, with 9 bases between the two ends. This CDR3 contains 13 residues. CDR3 DNA: TGTGCCAGTACGGGGCCAGCTAACTATGGCTACACCTTC. It codes for CASTGPANYGYTF. The full variable domain, in which reference TRBV19 and TRBJ1-2 provide the parts outside the CDR3, is DGGITQSPKYLFRKEGQNVTLSCEQNLNHDAMYWYRQDPGQGLRLIYYSQIVNDFQKGDIAEGYSVSREKKESFPLTVTSAQKNPTAFYLCASTGPANYGYTFGSGTRLTVV.

The gene calls are TRBV10-1 and TRBJ2-3, with D possibly matching TRBD1 (5 bases). The CDR3 contains 14 residues. V was clipped by 5 bases and J by 3 bases, with 12 bases between them. Germline values: CDR1 WNHNN, CDR2 SYGVQD (reference sequence). The CDR3 is CASSKDMPTDTQYF. CDR3 DNA: TGCGCCAGCAGTAAGGACATGCCGACAGATACGCAGTATTTT.